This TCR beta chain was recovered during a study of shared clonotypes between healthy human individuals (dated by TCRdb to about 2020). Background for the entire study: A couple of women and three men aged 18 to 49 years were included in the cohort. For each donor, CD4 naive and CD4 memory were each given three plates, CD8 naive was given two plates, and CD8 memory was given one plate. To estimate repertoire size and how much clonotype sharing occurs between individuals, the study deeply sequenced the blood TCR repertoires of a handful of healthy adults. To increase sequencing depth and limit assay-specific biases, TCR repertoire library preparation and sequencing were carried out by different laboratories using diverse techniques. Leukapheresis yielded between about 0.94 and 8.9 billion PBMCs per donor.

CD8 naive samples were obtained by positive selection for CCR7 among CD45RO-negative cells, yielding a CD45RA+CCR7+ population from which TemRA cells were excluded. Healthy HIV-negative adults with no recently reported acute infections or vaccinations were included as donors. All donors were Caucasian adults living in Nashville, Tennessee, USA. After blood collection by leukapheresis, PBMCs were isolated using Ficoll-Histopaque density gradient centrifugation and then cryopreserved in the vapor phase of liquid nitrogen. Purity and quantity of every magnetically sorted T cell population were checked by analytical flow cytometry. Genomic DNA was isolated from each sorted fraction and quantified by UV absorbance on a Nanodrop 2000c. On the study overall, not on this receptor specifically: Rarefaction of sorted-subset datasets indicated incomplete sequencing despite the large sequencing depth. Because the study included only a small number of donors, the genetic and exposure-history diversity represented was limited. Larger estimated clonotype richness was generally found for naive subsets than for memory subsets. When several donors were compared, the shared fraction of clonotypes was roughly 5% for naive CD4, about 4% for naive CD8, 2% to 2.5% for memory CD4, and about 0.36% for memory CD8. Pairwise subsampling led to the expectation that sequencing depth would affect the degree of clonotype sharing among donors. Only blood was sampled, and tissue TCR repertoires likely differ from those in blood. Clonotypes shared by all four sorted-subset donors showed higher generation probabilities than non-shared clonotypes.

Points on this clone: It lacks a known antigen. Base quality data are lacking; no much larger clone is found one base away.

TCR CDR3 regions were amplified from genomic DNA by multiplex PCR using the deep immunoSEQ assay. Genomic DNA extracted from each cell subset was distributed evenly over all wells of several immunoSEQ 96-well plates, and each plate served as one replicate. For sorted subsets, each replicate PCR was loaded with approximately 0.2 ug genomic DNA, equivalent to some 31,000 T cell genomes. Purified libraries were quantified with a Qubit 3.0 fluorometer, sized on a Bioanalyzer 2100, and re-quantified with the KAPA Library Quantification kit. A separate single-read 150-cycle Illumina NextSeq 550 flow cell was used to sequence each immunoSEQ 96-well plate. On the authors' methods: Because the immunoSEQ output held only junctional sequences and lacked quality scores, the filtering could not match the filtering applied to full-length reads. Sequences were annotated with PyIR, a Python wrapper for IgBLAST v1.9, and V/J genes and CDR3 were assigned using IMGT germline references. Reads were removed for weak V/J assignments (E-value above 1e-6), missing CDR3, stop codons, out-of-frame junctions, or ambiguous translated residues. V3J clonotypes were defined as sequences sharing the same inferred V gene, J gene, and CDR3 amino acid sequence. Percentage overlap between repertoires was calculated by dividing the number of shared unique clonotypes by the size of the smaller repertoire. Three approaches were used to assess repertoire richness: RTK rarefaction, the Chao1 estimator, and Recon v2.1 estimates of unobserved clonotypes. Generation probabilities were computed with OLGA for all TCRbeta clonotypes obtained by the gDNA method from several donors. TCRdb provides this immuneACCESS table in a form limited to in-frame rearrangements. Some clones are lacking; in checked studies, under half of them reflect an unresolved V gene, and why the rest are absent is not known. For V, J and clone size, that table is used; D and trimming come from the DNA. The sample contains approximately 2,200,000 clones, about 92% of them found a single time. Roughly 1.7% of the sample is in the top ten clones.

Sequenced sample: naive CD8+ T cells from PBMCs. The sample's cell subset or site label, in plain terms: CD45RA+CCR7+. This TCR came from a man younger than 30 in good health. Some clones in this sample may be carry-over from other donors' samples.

The CDR3 is CASLEGAGYTGELFF. DNA sequence: TGTGCCAGCCTAGAGGGGGCAGGTTACACCGGGGAGCTGTTTTTT. The V and J genes are TRBV7-6 and TRBJ2-2, with 7 bases aligning to TRBD1. At the junction V is shortened by 8 bases and J by 3 bases; bases outside the gene matches: 9. The CDR3 sequence holds 15 residues, the cysteine and phenylalanine included. The DNA shown is the 45-base CDR3, in frame from base 1. The germline V gene supplies CDR1 SGHVS and CDR2 FNYEAQ.